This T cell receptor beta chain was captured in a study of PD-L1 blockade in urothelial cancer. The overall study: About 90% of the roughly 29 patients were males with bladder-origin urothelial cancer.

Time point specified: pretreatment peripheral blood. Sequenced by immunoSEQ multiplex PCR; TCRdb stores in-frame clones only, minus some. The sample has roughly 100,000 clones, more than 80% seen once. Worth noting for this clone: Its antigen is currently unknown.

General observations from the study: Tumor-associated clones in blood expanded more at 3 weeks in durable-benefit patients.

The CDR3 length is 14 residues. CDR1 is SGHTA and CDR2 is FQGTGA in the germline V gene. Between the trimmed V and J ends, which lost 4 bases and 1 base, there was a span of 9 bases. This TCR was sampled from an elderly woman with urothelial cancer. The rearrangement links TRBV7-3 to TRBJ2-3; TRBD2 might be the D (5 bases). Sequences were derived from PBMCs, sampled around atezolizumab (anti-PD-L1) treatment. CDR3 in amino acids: CASSSKLGTDTQYF. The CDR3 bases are TGTGCCAGCAGCTCCAAACTAGGCACAGATACGCAGTATTTT.